This T cell receptor (beta chain) stems from a study of cytomegalovirus exposure and HLA in healthy donors. Study-wide results and caveats: Presence/absence analyses took donor sequencing depth as roughly uniform.

In the PCR, 60 Vbeta and 13 Jbeta primers were used. Repertoires were generated with immunoSEQ multiplex PCR, while TCRdb's copy carries only in-frame clones and drops some. Of tens of thousands of clones in the sample, under 65% were seen once. This clone came up a few times. Antigen: not known. The germline V gene encodes CDR1 SEHNR and CDR2 FQNEAQ (reference sequence). This CDR3 has 15 amino acids. The V and J ends lost 6 bases and 6 bases respectively, with 21 bases between them. This chain connects TRBV7-9 to TRBJ2-7; tentative D call: TRBD1 (6 bases). The sequence came from a male donor in good health and CMV-seropositive. Sample: PBMCs. Here the CDR3 reads CASRSLSSGVAEQYF. CDR3 coding DNA: TGTGCCAGCAGGTCCCTGTCCTCAGGGGTGGCCGAGCAGTACTTC. The whole variable domain, remainder taken from reference TRBV7-9 and TRBJ2-7, is DTGVSQNPRHKITKRGQNVTFRCDPISEHNRLYWYRQTLGQGPEFLTYFQNEAQLEKSRLLSDRFSAERPKGSFSTLEIQRTEQGDSAMYLCASRSLSSGVAEQYFGPGTRLTVT.